The T cell receptor beta chain described here comes from a study of STAT5B mutations in CD4+ large granular lymphocyte leukemia. Study conclusions and caveats: Without HLA matching, higher CD4+ than CD8+ T-LGLL clonality could reflect small sample size. TRBV06-family usage was enriched in top patient clones (8/27) versus controls (2/35). Main leukemic clonotypes were patient-specific, but more than 20% appeared at low frequency elsewhere.

CDR3 size: 13 residues. V was clipped by 7 bases and J by 8 bases, with 14 bases between them. In germline, CDR1 is MNHNS, CDR2 SASEGT. Profiling relied on immunoSEQ multiplex PCR, and the TCRdb table lists in-frame clones only, not all of them. The table lists just over 40,000 clones, 81% of them singletons, with around 3.5% in the top ten. A remark on this clone: Its target is not known.

Sequenced input: CD4+ T cells from blood buffy coats. This chain links TRBV6-1 with TRBJ1-4; weak D call: TRBD1 (6 bases). The origin of this receptor is a human donor in good health. CDR3 region: CASTPGAGEKLFF. The CDR3, as DNA: TGTGCCAGCACCCCGGGGGCAGGAGAAAAACTGTTTTTT.